This TCR beta chain was recovered during a study of T cells in tuberculosis. Data came from immunoSEQ multiplex PCR; TCRdb stores just in-frame clones and leaves some out. The top ten hold about 5% of the sample, which has 31,000 or so clones, roughly 88% seen once. Study-wide points: Classification accuracy was about 90% (AUROC approximately 0.89) with the GMM-specific repertoire.

Time point defined: new active TB diagnosis, blood taken before or within 7 days of starting treatment. The length of the CDR3 is 14 residues. V lost 7 bases, J lost 2 bases, and 13 bases lay in between. Per the germline V gene, CDR1 is LNHDA and CDR2 is SQIVND (reference sequence). On this clone: Its specificity is unknown.

The chain joins TRBV19 to TRBJ2-3; D uncertain. This clonotype was obtained from an adult with tuberculosis. The specimen was PBMCs, collected at tuberculosis diagnosis. For the CDR3, the DNA is TGTGCCAGTATGGGTGCGACTGTCACAGATACGCAGTATTTT. Its translation is CASMGATVTDTQYF.